This T cell receptor beta chain is drawn from a study of HIV-infected patients and healthy controls. Overall study findings and caveats: Healthy control repertoires had roughly threefold more distinct CDR3s than untreated HIV+ repertoires, and higher Shannon diversity. MAIT alpha-chain CDR3s were frequent in healthy controls, depleted in HIV+.

Alpha and beta constant-region primers primed reverse transcription of around 550 ng RNA. Separate chain-specific third strand synthesis with multiplexing indices produced the alpha and beta libraries. The library got P5 and P7 elements plus a second index, then a roughly 22-cycle PCR. From the 5' RACE reads, TCRdb called clonotypes with MiXCR, one entry per CDR3 protein. Among some 20,000 distinct CDR3 sequences, approximately 8.3% were seen once, and the ten largest hold 6.5%. In the case of this clonotype: What it recognizes is unknown.

The CDR3 sequence is 11 residues long. Trimming pared 6 bases from V and 6 bases from J, leaving 8 bases between. Germline V lookup: CDR1 SQVTM, CDR2 ANQGSEA. No cell fractionation was done, so the repertoire covers all unsorted peripheral blood T cells. The receptor was derived from an adult in good health. Sequenced material: blood. The V call is TRBV29-1, the J call TRBJ2-2; tentative D call: TRBD1 (6 bases). CDR3 sequence (DNA): TGCAGCGTGCAGGGGTCCGGGGAGCTGTTTTTT. It encodes CSVQGSGELFF.